This T cell receptor (beta chain) was captured in a study of T cell changes during pregnancy in multiple sclerosis. This clone appeared a single time. The repertoire was sequenced with immunoSEQ multiplex PCR; TCRdb's copy has only in-frame clones and lacks some. The table records 40,000 to 60,000 clones, around 90% of them present only once. The CDR3 has 15 residues. Per germline, CDR1 LNHNV and CDR2 YYDKDF (reference sequence). V dropped 0 bases and J dropped 3; count of bases not matched to a gene: 3. This chain connects TRBV15 to TRBJ2-7; 9 bases line up with TRBD1. The receptor's source is a female donor with multiple sclerosis, enrolled in a pregnancy study. The sequencing used CD8+ T cells from peripheral blood mononuclear cells, collected after pregnancy. The DNA of the CDR3 is TGTGCCACCAGCAGAGATTTGGGACAGGGCTACGAGCAGTACTTC. Its protein product is CATSRDLGQGYEQYF.